Included here is one T cell receptor beta chain sequence, with context. The antigen remains undetermined. The entry originates in a study of T-cell memory formation after mild COVID-19. Study-level information: Clustering of TCRs was largely donor specific.

Overall study results and limits: Clones contracting over day 15 to 85 were CD4/CD8 balanced, with later expanders leaning CD4+. Pre-infection memory contained some responding clones, which suggested that cross-reactive memory had joined.

Researchers used 5'RACE with constant-segment primers to make TCR alpha and TCR beta cDNA libraries that carry sample barcodes and UMIs. TCRdb re-called the 5' RACE reads through MiXCR, storing one row per CDR3 protein. The sample shows 300,000 to 350,000 distinct CDR3 sequences, 19% of them seen only once. Sequencing used PBMCs or a T cell subset sorted from them (not recorded which). The receptor comes from a young man who had mild COVID-19 (a few samples of this study predate the infection). Cell type and time point are not known.

The CDR3 reads CASSLAQGASRETQYF. CDR3 DNA sequence: TGTGCCAGCAGCTTGGCCCAGGGGGCGTCAAGGGAGACCCAGTACTTC. The chain recombines TRBV5-4 with TRBJ2-5; 8 bases agree with TRBD1. Germline CDR1 SGHNT, CDR2 YYREEE (reference sequence). V dropped 0 bases and J dropped 5; count of bases not matched to a gene: 9. The CDR3 extends over 16 amino acids.